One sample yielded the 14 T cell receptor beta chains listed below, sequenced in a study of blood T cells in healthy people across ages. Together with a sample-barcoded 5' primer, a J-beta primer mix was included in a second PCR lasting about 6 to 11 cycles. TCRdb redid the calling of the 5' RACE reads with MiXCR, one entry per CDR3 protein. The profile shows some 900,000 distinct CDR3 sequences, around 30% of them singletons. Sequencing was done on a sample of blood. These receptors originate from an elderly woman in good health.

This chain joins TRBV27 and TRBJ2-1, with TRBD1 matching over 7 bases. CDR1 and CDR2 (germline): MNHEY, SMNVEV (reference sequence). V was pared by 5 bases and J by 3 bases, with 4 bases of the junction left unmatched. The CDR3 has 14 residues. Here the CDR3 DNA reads TGTGCCAGCAGTGTGAGACAGGGCTACAATGAGCAGTTCTTC. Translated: CASSVRQGYNEQFF.

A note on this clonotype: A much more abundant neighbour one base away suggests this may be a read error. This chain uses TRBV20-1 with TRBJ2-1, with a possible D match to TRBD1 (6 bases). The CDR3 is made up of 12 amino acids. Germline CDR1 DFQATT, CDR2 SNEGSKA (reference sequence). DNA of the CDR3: TGCAGGGCCCCGGACAGCAACAATGAGCAGTTCTTC. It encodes CRAPDSNNEQFF.

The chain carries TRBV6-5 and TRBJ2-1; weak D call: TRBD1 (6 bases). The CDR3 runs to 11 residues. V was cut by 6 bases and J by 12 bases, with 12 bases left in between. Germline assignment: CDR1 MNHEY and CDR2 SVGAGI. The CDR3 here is CASSYGQRQFF. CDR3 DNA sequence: TGTGCCAGCAGCTACGGACAGAGGCAGTTCTTC.

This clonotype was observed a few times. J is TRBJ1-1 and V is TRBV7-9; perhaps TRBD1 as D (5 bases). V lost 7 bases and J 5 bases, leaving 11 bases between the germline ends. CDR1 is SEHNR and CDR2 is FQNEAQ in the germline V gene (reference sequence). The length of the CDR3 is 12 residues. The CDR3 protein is CASIGAATEAFF. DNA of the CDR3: TGTGCCAGCATCGGGGCCGCGACTGAAGCTTTCTTT.

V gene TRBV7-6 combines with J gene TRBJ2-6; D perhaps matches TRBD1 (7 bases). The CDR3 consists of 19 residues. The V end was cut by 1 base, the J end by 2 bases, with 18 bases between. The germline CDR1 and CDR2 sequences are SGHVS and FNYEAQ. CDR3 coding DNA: TGTGCCAGCAGCTTAGGGAGGGGGCTTCAAGTAGCTGGGGCCAACGTCCTGACTTTC. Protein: CASSLGRGLQVAGANVLTF.

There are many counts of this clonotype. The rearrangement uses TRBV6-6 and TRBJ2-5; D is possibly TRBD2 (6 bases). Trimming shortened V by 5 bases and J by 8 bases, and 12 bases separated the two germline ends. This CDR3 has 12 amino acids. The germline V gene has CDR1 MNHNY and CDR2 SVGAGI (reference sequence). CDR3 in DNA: TGTGCCAGCAGTGGGACTTCAGGAACCCAGTACTTC. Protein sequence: CASSGTSGTQYF.

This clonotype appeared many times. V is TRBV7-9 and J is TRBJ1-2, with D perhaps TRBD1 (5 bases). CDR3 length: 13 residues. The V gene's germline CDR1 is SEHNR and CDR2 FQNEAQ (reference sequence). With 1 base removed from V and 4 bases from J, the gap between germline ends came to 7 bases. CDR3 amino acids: CASSLEDSYGYTF. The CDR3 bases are TGTGCCAGCAGCTTAGAAGACAGCTATGGCTACACCTTC.

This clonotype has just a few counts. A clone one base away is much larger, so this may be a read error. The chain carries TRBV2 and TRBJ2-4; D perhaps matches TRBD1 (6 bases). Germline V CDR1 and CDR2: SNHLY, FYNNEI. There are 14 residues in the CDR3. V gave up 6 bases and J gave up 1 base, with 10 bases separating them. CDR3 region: CASRDSSAKNIQYF. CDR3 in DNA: TGTGCCAGCAGGGACAGTTCGGCCAAAAACATTCAGTACTTC.

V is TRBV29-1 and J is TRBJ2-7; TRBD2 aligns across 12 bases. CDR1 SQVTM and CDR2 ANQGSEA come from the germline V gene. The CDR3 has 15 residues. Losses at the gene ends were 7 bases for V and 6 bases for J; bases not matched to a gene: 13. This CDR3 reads CSASTSGSAGGEQYF. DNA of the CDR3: TGCAGCGCGTCGACTAGCGGGAGTGCTGGTGGCGAGCAGTACTTC.

CDR3 amino acids: CASSRATGGYEQYF. CDR3 bases: TGTGCCAGCAGCCGTGCTACAGGGGGCTACGAGCAGTACTTC. J is TRBJ2-7 and V is TRBV12-3 or TRBV12-4; 8 bases are shared with TRBD1. The CDR3 covers 14 residues. V lost 6 bases and J lost 3; bases outside the gene matches: 7.

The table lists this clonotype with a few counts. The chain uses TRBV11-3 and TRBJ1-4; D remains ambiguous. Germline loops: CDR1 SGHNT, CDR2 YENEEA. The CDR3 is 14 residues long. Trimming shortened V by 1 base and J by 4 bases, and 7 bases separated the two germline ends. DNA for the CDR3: TGTGCCAGCAGCTTAGGGGCTTTTAATGAAAAACTGTTTTTT. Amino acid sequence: CASSLGAFNEKLFF.

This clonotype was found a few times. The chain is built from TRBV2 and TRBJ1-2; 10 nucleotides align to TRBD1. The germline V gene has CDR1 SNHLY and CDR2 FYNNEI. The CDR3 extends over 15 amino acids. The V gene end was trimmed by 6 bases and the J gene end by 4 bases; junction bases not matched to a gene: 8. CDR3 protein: CASSAGDRGIYGYTF. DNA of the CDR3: TGTGCCAGCAGCGCAGGGGACAGGGGAATCTATGGCTACACCTTC.

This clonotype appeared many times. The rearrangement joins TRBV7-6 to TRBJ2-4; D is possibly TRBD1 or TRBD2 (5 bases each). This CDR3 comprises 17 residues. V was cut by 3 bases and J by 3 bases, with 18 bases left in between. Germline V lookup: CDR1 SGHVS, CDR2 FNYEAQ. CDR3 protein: CASSFKGRLRVKNIQYF. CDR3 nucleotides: TGTGCCAGCAGCTTCAAGGGGCGACTAAGGGTCAAAAACATTCAGTACTTC.

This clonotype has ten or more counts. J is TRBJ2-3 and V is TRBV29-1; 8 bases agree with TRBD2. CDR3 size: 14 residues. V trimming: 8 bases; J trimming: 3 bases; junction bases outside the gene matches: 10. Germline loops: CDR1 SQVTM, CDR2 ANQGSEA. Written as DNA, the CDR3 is TGCAGCTTAACGGCGGGGGGCCTTACAGATACGCAGTATTTT. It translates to CSLTAGGLTDTQYF.